This TCR beta chain was retrieved from a study of human thymus T cells. Sequenced by immunoSEQ multiplex PCR; TCRdb stores in-frame clones only, minus some. The table lists 40,000 to 45,000 clones, approximately 93% of them singletons. Germline lookup yields CDR1 GTSNPN and CDR2 SVGIG (reference sequence). The ends lost 6 bases at V and 0 bases at J; junction bases unmatched: 9. The CDR3 loop spans 16 amino acids. All available leukocytes, rather than a set cell count, yielded the blood DNA. This rearrangement joins TRBV30 to TRBJ2-1, with TRBD2 matching over 9 bases. The sequence was collected from a boy less than two years old with a congenital heart defect but otherwise immunologically healthy. The sample taken for sequencing was blood. The CDR3 spells CACRPVAGDSYNEQFF. CDR3 coding DNA: TGTGCCTGCCGCCCTGTAGCGGGGGACTCCTACAATGAGCAGTTCTTC.